This T cell receptor (beta chain) originates from a study of CD8 T cells in Susac syndrome. After extraction with the RNeasy kit, roughly 0.45 to 1 ug of the RNA was reverse transcribed using random hexamers. immunoSEQ multiplex PCR amplified TCR beta CDR3 across 54 Vbeta, 13 Jbeta. TCRdb re-called the immunoSEQ multiplex PCR reads through MiXCR, storing one row per CDR3 protein. The sample holds 100,000 to 150,000 distinct CDR3 sequences, about 94% seen once. The individuals used as controls were healthy donors who had been matched for both age and sex. The CDR3 is 14 residues long. Trimming pared 5 bases from V and 1 base from J, leaving 9 bases between. CDR1 is SGHAT and CDR2 is FQNNGV in the germline V gene.

The TCR comes from a human donor in good health. V is TRBV11-2 and J is TRBJ1-5; D ambiguous. The specimen was CD4+ T cells from PBMCs. CDR3 sequence reads: CASSKLGSNQPQHF. CDR3 in DNA: TGTGCCAGCAGCAAACTTGGAAGCAATCAGCCCCAGCATTTT.